The rows below give T cell receptor beta chains drawn from one sample of a study of cytomegalovirus exposure and HLA in healthy donors. Method: immunoSEQ multiplex PCR; TCRdb's copy keeps in-frame clones and lacks some. The table includes about 99,000 clones, over 75% detected once. Sequencing input: PBMCs. Source of these receptors: a middle-aged man in good health and CMV-seronegative. Both conserved end residues are part of each CDR3. The order of the fields is V gene, clone size, D gene, CDR3 length, J gene, CDR3 DNA, CDR3 protein. The D gene is left open where the match is weak. Some rows have no size entry. The others give once, few or many, or a class for an expanded clone.

TRBV18	few	NA	12	TRBJ1-2	TGTGCCAGCTCTGACAGCAACTATGGCTACACCTTC	CASSDSNYGYTF
TRBV28	NA	TRBD1	15	TRBJ1-1	TGTGCCAGCAGTTTATCTGGCAGGGGGCGCACTGAAGCTTTCTTT	CASSLSGRGRTEAFF
TRBV11-2	NA	TRBD2	17	TRBJ2-3	TGTGCCAGCAGTCCCGGACTAGCGGGAGGGCCGGCAGATACGCAGTATTTT	CASSPGLAGGPADTQYF
TRBV2	NA	TRBD2	17	TRBJ2-4	TGTGCCAGCAGTGAAGCGCTTCGGGGCGGGGGGGGAAACATTCAGTACTTC	CASSEALRGGGGNIQYF
TRBV28	NA	TRBD1	13	TRBJ2-7	TGTGCCAGCAGTTCAGGGGGTCCCTACGAGCAGTACTTC	CASSSGGPYEQYF
TRBV6-6	NA	TRBD1	16	TRBJ1-3	TGTGCCAGCAAACCACGGGGACAGGGCTCGGGAAACACCATATATTTT	CASKPRGQGSGNTIYF
TRBV5-1	NA	TRBD2	14	TRBJ2-1	TGCGCCAGCAGCCCCGGCGGGGGACGCAATGAGCAGTTCTTC	CASSPGGGRNEQFF
TRBV19	NA	NA	13	TRBJ1-1	TGTGCCAGTAGTATAGTCGCGGCCACTGAAGCTTTCTTT	CASSIVAATEAFF
TRBV11-2	once	TRBD1	15	TRBJ2-7	TGTGCCAGCAGCTTATTGCGGACAGGGTCGGGCGAGCAGTACTTC	CASSLLRTGSGEQYF
TRBV28	NA	NA	16	TRBJ2-6	TGTGCCAGCAGACCCTTGATCTCGGCTGGGGCCAACGTCCTGACTTTC	CASRPLISAGANVLTF
TRBV21-1	NA	NA	19	TRBJ1-4	TGTGCCAGCGGGGACAGGGATCGGTTGATTCAACGATACGATGAAAAACTGTTTTTT	CASGDRDRLIQRYDEKLFF
TRBV19	NA	NA	14	TRBJ1-6	TGTGCCAGTAGTGTGCGGGGGAGAGATTCACCCCTCCACTTT	CASSVRGRDSPLHF
TRBV11-2	NA	NA	17	TRBJ1-1	TGTGCCAGCAGCTCCTACCTAGGTCAGACCTCGAACACTGAAGCTTTCTTT	CASSSYLGQTSNTEAFF
TRBV7-9	once	TRBD2	15	TRBJ2-2	TGTGCCAGCCTCTTCGGGGGGGCGGCCACCGGGGAGCTGTTTTTT	CASLFGGAATGELFF
TRBV5-6	NA	NA	14	TRBJ1-1	TGTGCCAGCAGCGGGCAGGGGTCAAAGACTGAAGCTTTCTTT	CASSGQGSKTEAFF
TRBV5-1	few	NA	15	TRBJ1-5	TGCGCCAGCAGCTTGTCGGGGGGCGGCAATCAGCCCCAGCATTTT	CASSLSGGGNQPQHF
TRBV6-1	NA	NA	14	TRBJ1-5	TGTGCCAATAGAGGCCCGGGAGTTGGCCAGCCCCAGCATTTT	CANRGPGVGQPQHF
TRBV28	NA	TRBD2	15	TRBJ2-3	TGTGCCAGCGGTTCTAGCGGAACTAGCACAGATACGCAGTATTTT	CASGSSGTSTDTQYF
TRBV5-1	NA	TRBD2	15	TRBJ2-3	TGCGCCAGCAGCTTGTCTAGCGGCTACACAGATACGCAGTATTTT	CASSLSSGYTDTQYF
TRBV6-5	NA	NA	15	TRBJ1-3	TGTGCCAGCAGTTACTCTGACAACTTAGGAAACACCATATATTTT	CASSYSDNLGNTIYF
TRBV29-1	NA	TRBD1	13	TRBJ2-1	TGCAGCGCTATCAGGGGGACATACAATGAGCAGTTCTTC	CSAIRGTYNEQFF
TRBV28	NA	NA	13	TRBJ1-6	TGTGCCAGCAGTCTTGGGGGGTTGTCTCCCCTCCACTTT	CASSLGGLSPLHF
TRBV13	NA	TRBD2	18	TRBJ2-7	TGTGCCAGCAGCTTCTGGCTAGCGGGGTCCCGACCTCACGACGAGCAGTACTTC	CASSFWLAGSRPHDEQYF
TRBV6-1	NA	NA	16	TRBJ2-2	TGTGCCAGCAGTGTCGAGGGGGTTCTTACCACCGGGGAGCTGTTTTTT	CASSVEGVLTTGELFF
TRBV29-1	NA	NA	14	TRBJ2-7	TGCAGCGTTGGGGTCGGGGGAGCTTCCTACGAGCAGTACTTC	CSVGVGGASYEQYF
TRBV5-4	NA	TRBD1	14	TRBJ1-4	TGTGCCAGCAGCAGGGACAGGGGGGATGAAAAACTGTTTTTT	CASSRDRGDEKLFF
TRBV19	NA	NA	15	TRBJ2-1	TGTGCCAGTACCGACGCCGGAGGAGGTGCCAATGAGCAGTTCTTC	CASTDAGGGANEQFF
TRBV9	NA	TRBD2	15	TRBJ2-1	TGTGCCAGCAGCGTAGCTAGCGGGGGGGTAAATGAGCAGTTCTTC	CASSVASGGVNEQFF
TRBV15	NA	NA	15	TRBJ2-5	TGTGCCACCAGCAGAGATCAGTTCAGCCAAGAGACCCAGTACTTC	CATSRDQFSQETQYF
TRBV13	NA	NA	15	TRBJ1-3	TGTGCCAGCAGCGCCTTAGTTTTGTCTGGAAACACCATATATTTT	CASSALVLSGNTIYF
TRBV5-1	NA	TRBD1	16	TRBJ2-7	TGCGCCAGCAGCTTGGCATGGGGACAGGGGTCTGGAGAGCAGTACTTC	CASSLAWGQGSGEQYF
TRBV19	NA	NA	14	TRBJ1-3	TGTGCCAGTAGTCCGGGGGGGTCTGGAAACACCACATATTTT	CASSPGGSGNTTYF
TRBV5-1	NA	NA	16	TRBJ2-3	TGCGCCAGCAGCTTGGCTCCGCGCGGAGGCACAGATACGCAGTATTTT	CASSLAPRGGTDTQYF
TRBV14	NA	NA	12	TRBJ2-3	TGTGCCAGCAGCCAAGTATTGGAGACGCAGTATTTT	CASSQVLETQYF
TRBV5-1	once	NA	16	TRBJ1-2	TGCGCCAGCAGCTTGGGCCGGCAGGGGTCGGGCTATGGCTACACCTTC	CASSLGRQGSGYGYTF
TRBV18	NA	TRBD1	15	TRBJ1-1	TGTGCCAGCTCACCCCAACAGGGGCTAGGCACTGAAGCTTTCTTT	CASSPQQGLGTEAFF
TRBV29-1	NA	TRBD1	14	TRBJ2-1	TGCAGCGTTGTTGAGGGGGCTGCCTACAATGAGCAGTTCTTC	CSVVEGAAYNEQFF
TRBV10-3	NA	NA	13	TRBJ1-4	TGTGCCATCAGTGGACAGCCTAATGAAAAACTGTTTTTT	CAISGQPNEKLFF
TRBV2	NA	NA	15	TRBJ1-2	TGTGCCAGCAGGAACGACTTACAGGTTAACTATGGCTACACCTTC	CASRNDLQVNYGYTF
TRBV29-1	NA	NA	13	TRBJ1-1	TGCAGCGTTGAAGAGAGGCCTAACACTGAAGCTTTCTTT	CSVEERPNTEAFF
TRBV2	once	NA	14	TRBJ1-6	TGTGCCAGCAGGCCCCAGGGGTCTAATTCACCCCTCCACTTT	CASRPQGSNSPLHF
TRBV30	NA	TRBD2	11	TRBJ2-7	TGTGCCTCGCGACTAGCGGCCGAGCAGTACTTC	CASRLAAEQYF
TRBV27	NA	NA	11	TRBJ2-7	TGTGCCAGCAGCTCGGGCTACGAGCAGTACTTC	CASSSGYEQYF
TRBV11-3	NA	NA	13	TRBJ1-1	TGTGCCAGCAGCAGACAAAGGTCTACTGAAGCTTTCTTT	CASSRQRSTEAFF
TRBV5-6	NA	TRBD2	15	TRBJ2-4	TGTGCCAGCAGCTTGTTAGCGGGGGGGCCGGGGGCTAAGTACTTC	CASSLLAGGPGAKYF
TRBV5-1	few	TRBD1	14	TRBJ1-6	TGCGCCAGCAGCTTGGCGGCGACAGGGTCACCCCTCCACTTT	CASSLAATGSPLHF
TRBV7-3	NA	NA	14	TRBJ1-1	TGTGCCAGCAGCTTGCAGGGTCTCAACACTGAAGCTTTCTTT	CASSLQGLNTEAFF
TRBV7-9	NA	TRBD2	14	TRBJ2-5	TGTGCCAGCAGCTTCTTCGCGGGAGGAGAGACCCAGTACTTC	CASSFFAGGETQYF
TRBV5-6	NA	NA	15	TRBJ2-3	TGTGCCAGCAGCTTGGCCGGGTTAGCTGGATATACGCAGTATTTT	CASSLAGLAGYTQYF
TRBV5-1	few	TRBD1	14	TRBJ1-2	TGCGCCAGCAGTTCCGACAGGGGGCTTTATGGCTACACCTTC	CASSSDRGLYGYTF